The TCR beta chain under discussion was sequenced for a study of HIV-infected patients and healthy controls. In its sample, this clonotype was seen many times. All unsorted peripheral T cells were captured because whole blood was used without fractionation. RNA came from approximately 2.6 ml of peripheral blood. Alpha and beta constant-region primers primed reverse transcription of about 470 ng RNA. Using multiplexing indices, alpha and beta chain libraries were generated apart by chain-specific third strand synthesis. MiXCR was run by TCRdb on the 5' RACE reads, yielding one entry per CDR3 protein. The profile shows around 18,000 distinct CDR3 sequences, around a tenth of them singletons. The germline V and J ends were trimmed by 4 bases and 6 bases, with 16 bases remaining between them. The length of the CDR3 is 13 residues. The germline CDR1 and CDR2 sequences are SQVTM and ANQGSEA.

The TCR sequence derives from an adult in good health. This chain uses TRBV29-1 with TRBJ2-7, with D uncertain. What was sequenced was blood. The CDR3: CSVVGVQSSEQYF. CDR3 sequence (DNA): TGCAGCGTTGTTGGTGTACAATCAAGCGAGCAGTACTTC.